This TCR beta chain derives from a study of early T cells in non-severe SARS-CoV-2 infection. Across the study: Bulk RNA isolated from unsorted whole blood underwent sequencing; chains were not paired.

TCRdb processed the 5' RACE reads anew with MiXCR; each CDR3 protein has one entry. The sample lists about 110,000 distinct CDR3 sequences, 9% to 14% occurring once. Study outcomes and limitations: Private and CD4 specificities were missed by VDJdb matching, which favored anti-spike CD8 responses.

This clonotype was observed a few times. Its antigen is not identified. V lost 2 bases and J 5 bases, leaving 13 bases between the germline ends. CDR3 length: 15 amino acids. Germline-derived CDR1 and CDR2 are MRHNA and SNTAGT. This rearrangement joins TRBV6-4 to TRBJ2-1; a possible D gene is TRBD1 (5 bases). The sequence came from an adult who was a healthcare worker with PCR-confirmed SARS-CoV-2 infection or an uninfected control (not recorded which). The source material was whole blood. DNA for the CDR3: TGTGCCAGCAGTGACGTAGGGCTAGGGGACAATGAGCAGTTCTTC. Amino acids: CASSDVGLGDNEQFF.